This TCR beta chain was identified during a study of CD8 T cells in Susac syndrome. This clonotype was observed once. The CDR3 covers 11 residues. The germline V gene encodes CDR1 SNHLY and CDR2 FYNNEI. V lost 5 bases to trimming and J lost 10 bases, with 9 bases between them. An amount of RNA that ranged from 0.5 to 1 ug was reverse transcribed with random hexamers. Multiplex immunoSEQ PCR targeted 54 Vbeta and 13 Jbeta TCR beta segments. TCRdb re-called the immunoSEQ multiplex PCR reads through MiXCR, storing one row per CDR3 protein. The sample lists about 130,000 distinct CDR3 sequences, approximately 95% occurring once. Sequencing of TCR beta was carried out in blood CD8+ and CD4+ T cells.

The TCR comes from a human donor with Susac syndrome. The sequencing input was CD8+ T cells from PBMCs. This sequence joins TRBV2 and TRBJ2-1, with D tentatively TRBD2 (5 bases). In DNA form, the CDR3 reads TGTGCCAGCAGTCCACTAGAAGAGCAGTTCTTC. It codes for CASSPLEEQFF.